Below, 16 T cell receptor beta chains from the same sample are listed, as sequenced in a study of T cells after yellow fever vaccination. From the 5' RACE reads, TCRdb called clonotypes with MiXCR, one entry per CDR3 protein. The table has roughly 250,000 distinct CDR3 sequences, approximately 12% seen once. The sequenced sample was CD4+ T cells sorted from PBMCs, obtained 45 days after the yellow fever booster vaccination. The origin of the receptors is a man aged 25-40 years who received the YFV17D yellow fever vaccine.

This chain joins TRBV11-2 and TRBJ2-2; TRBD2 matches at 8 bases. Germline trimming cut 4 bases from V and 3 bases from J; bases unmatched to any gene: 4. Germline-derived CDR1 and CDR2 are SGHAT and FQNNGV. CDR3 length equals 15 residues. The DNA of the CDR3 is TGTGCCAGCAGCTCCGGGACTAGATACACCGGGGAGCTGTTTTTT. This codes for CASSSGTRYTGELFF.

This chain uses TRBV4-2 with TRBJ2-3; D is ambiguous. With 0 bases removed from V and 4 bases from J, the gap between germline ends came to 5 bases. CDR1 LGHNA and CDR2 YNFKEQ come from the germline V gene. The CDR3 is made up of 13 amino acids. CDR3 nucleotide sequence: TGTGCCAGCAGCCAAGAAGTCCCAGATACGCAGTATTTT. It encodes CASSQEVPDTQYF.

Many counts were recorded for this clonotype. This chain links TRBV27 with TRBJ2-1; D is perhaps TRBD1 or TRBD2 (5 bases each). The CDR3 extends over 12 amino acids. The germline V gene encodes CDR1 MNHEY and CDR2 SMNVEV (reference sequence). Trimming removed 8 bases at V and 9 bases at J, with 14 bases between. The CDR3: CASGLGEGEQFF. CDR3 bases: TGTGCCAGCGGCCTGGGGGAAGGTGAGCAGTTCTTC.

V usage is TRBV4-3 and J usage is TRBJ2-3; D unresolved. V was trimmed by 5 bases and J by 4 bases, leaving 13 bases between them. There are 14 residues in the CDR3. Looked up from germline, CDR1 is LGHNA and CDR2 is YSLEER. CDR3 region: CASSIRSAADTQYF. The CDR3 DNA reads TGCGCCAGCAGCATCCGGTCGGCAGCAGATACGCAGTATTTT.

This clonotype has a handful of counts. The chain combines TRBV20-1 with TRBJ2-7; TRBD2 matches 9 bases. Trimming removed 3 bases from V and 5 bases from J; junction bases left unmatched: 8. The length of the CDR3 is 14 residues. Germline CDR1 is DFQATT and CDR2 is SNEGSKA (reference sequence). CDR3: CSASPPSGNNEQYF. In DNA, the CDR3 is TGCAGTGCTAGCCCTCCTAGCGGGAACAACGAGCAGTACTTC.

This clonotype was detected only a few times. The chain couples TRBV20-1 to TRBJ2-3; D might be TRBD2 (5 bases). In germline, CDR1 is DFQATT, CDR2 SNEGSKA (reference sequence). The CDR3 totals 13 residues. V shed 0 bases and J shed 5 bases, with 9 bases lying between them. CDR3 sequence: CSARDPGIDTQYF. The CDR3 nucleotides read TGCAGTGCTAGAGATCCCGGGATAGATACGCAGTATTTT.

DNA of the CDR3: TGTGCCAGCAGCTTAAGTATCGGGCAGGGAATGAACGAGCAGTACTTC. Translating it yields CASSLSIGQGMNEQYF. The chain has TRBV7-2 and TRBJ2-7; possible D gene TRBD1, 5 bases. The CDR3 contains 16 residues. Germline V gene lookup returns CDR1 SGHTA and CDR2 FQGNSA. Trimming removed 2 bases at V and 5 bases at J, with 19 bases between.

The chain is built from TRBV5-1 and TRBJ2-7, with 7 bases lining up with TRBD1. This CDR3 is 19 amino acids long. The J segment lost 3 bases and the V segment lost 7 bases, leaving 25 bases of the junction unmatched. Germline V gene data show CDR1 as SGHRS and CDR2 as YFSETQ. The CDR3 bases are TGCGCCAGCCGCCCCAATGACAGGGTTTCTCAGGTTGCGAACTACGAGCAGTACTTC. Amino acids: CASRPNDRVSQVANYEQYF. Filled out from reference TRBV5-1 and TRBJ2-7, the complete variable domain reads KAGVTQTPRYLIKTRGQQVTLSCSPISGHRSVSWYQQTPGQGLQFLFEYFSETQRNKGNFPGRFSGRQFSNSRSEMNVSTLELGDSALYLCASRPNDRVSQVANYEQYFGPGTRLTVT.

The rearrangement joins TRBV12-5 to TRBJ1-4; D gene unclear. Trimming took 7 bases from V and 8 from J, leaving 17 bases between them. Germline CDR1 reads LGHNT; CDR2 reads FRNRAP. The CDR3 is made up of 14 amino acids. In DNA, the CDR3 is TGTGCTAGTGCCTTGGGCCATGATGGAGAAAAACTGTTTTTT. This translates into CASALGHDGEKLFF.

Concerning this clonotype itself: One end of the junction is discordant with germline, which a read error may explain. The chain couples TRBV20-1 to TRBJ2-7; 9 nucleotides match TRBD1. Germline V gene data show CDR1 as DFQATT and CDR2 as SNEGSKA (reference sequence). The CDR3 consists of 14 residues. The CDR3 loop is CSAKIPGQGSRVRF. In nucleotides, the CDR3 is TGCAGTGCTAAAATACCGGGACAGGGTAGTCGGGTCAGATTC.

This clonotype showed up just a few times. The chain carries TRBV7-8 and TRBJ2-4, with no clear D. Germline-derived CDR1 and CDR2 are SGHVS and FQNEAQ. The CDR3 length is 15 residues. V was cut by 1 base and J by 1 base, with 8 bases left in between. In DNA form, the CDR3 reads TGTGCCAGCAGCTTAGTCTCTGGGGCCAAAAACATTCAGTACTTC. This codes for CASSLVSGAKNIQYF.

The chain recombines TRBV12-3 or TRBV12-4 with TRBJ2-7; 8 bases map to TRBD1. The CDR3 runs to 15 residues. J was trimmed by 0 bases and V by 7 bases; bases with no gene match: 8. The CDR3 DNA sequence: TGTGCCAGCAACAGGCTGGGACAGGACTCCTACGAGCAGTACTTC. It specifies CASNRLGQDSYEQYF.

V and J are TRBV20-1 and TRBJ2-3; the match to TRBD2 covers 11 bases. The CDR3 covers 14 residues. V shed 6 bases, J shed 3 bases, and the junction held 5 bases outside the gene matches. Germline lookup yields CDR1 DFQATT and CDR2 SNEGSKA (reference sequence). Here the CDR3 reads CSAYPSGRTDTQYF. The CDR3 nucleotides are TGCAGTGCCTACCCTAGCGGGAGGACAGATACGCAGTATTTT.

V is TRBV12-3 or TRBV12-4 and J is TRBJ2-3; 7 positions match TRBD2. The CDR3 totals 18 residues. V dropped 2 bases and J dropped 0; count of bases not matched to a gene: 11. CDR3 sequence (DNA): TGTGCCAGCAGTTTATCCCTGGATAGCGGGCCTAGCACAGATACGCAGTATTTT. Translated: CASSLSLDSGPSTDTQYF.

Concerning this clonotype itself: One junction end disagrees with the germline gene, perhaps due to a read error. J is TRBJ2-2 and V is TRBV5-1, with D unclear. There are 15 residues in the CDR3. From germline, CDR1 is SGHRS and CDR2 YFSETQ. CDR3 sequence reads: CASTLRPENTGELFF. CDR3 nucleotides: TGCGCCAGCACCTTGAGGCCTGAGAACACCGGGGAGCTGTTTTTT.

V gene TRBV15 combines with J gene TRBJ2-3, with a possible D match to TRBD2 (6 bases). Germline V gene lookup returns CDR1 LNHNV and CDR2 YYDKDF (reference sequence). The CDR3 consists of 16 residues. Trimming removed 0 bases from V and 1 base from J, with 11 bases in between. CDR3 DNA sequence: TGTGCCACCAGCAGAGAGGCCCCGGGAGGCACAGATACGCAGTATTTT. This translates into CATSREAPGGTDTQYF.